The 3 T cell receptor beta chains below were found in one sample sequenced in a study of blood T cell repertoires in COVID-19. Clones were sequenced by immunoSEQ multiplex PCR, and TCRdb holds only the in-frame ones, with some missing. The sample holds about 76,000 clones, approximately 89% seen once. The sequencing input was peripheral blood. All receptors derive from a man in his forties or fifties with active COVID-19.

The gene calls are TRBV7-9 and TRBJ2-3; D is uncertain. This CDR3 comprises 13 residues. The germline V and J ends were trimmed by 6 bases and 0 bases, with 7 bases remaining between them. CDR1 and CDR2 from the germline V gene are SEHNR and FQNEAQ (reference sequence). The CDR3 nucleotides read TGTGCCAGCAGTGTGACTAGCACAGATACGCAGTATTTT. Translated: CASSVTSTDTQYF.

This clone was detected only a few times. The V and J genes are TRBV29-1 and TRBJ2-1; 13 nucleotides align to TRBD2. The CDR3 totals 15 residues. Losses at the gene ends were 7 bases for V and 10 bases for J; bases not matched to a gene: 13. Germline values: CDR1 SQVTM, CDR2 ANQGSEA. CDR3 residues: CSATPGLAGFGEQFF. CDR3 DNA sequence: TGCAGCGCTACGCCGGGACTAGCGGGATTTGGGGAGCAGTTCTTC.

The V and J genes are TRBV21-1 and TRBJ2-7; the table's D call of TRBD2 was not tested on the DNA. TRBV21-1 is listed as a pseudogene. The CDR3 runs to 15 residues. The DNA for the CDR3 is TGTGCCAGCAGTGAACCAGACCGGAGGGTCTACGAGCAGTACTTC. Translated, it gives CASSEPDRRVYEQYF.